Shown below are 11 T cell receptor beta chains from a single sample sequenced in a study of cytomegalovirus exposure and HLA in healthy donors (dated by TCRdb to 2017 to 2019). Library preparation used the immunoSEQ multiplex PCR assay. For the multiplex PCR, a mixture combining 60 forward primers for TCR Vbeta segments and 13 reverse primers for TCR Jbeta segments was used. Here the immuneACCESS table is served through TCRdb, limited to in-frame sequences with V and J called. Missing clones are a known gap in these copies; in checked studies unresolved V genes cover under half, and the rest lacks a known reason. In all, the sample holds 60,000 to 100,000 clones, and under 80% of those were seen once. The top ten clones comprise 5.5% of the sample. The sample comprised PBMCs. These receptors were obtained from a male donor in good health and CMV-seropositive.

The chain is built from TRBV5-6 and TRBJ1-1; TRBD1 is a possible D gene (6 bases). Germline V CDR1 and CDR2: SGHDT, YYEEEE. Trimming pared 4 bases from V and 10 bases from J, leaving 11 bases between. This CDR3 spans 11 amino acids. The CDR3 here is CASSRGASAFF. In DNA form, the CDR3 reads TGTGCCAGCAGCCGGGGGGCGTCAGCTTTCTTT.

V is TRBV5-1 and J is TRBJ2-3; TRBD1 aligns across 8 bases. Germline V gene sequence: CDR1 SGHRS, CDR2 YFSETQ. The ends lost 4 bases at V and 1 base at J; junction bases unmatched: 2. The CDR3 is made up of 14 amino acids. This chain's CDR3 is CASSRGQGTDTQYF. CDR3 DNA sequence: TGCGCCAGCAGCAGGGGACAGGGCACAGATACGCAGTATTTT.

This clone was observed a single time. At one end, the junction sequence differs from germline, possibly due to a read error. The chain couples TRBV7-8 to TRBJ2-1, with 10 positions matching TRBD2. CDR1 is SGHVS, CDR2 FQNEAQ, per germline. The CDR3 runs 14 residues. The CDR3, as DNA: TGTGCCAGCAGCAGAGGAAGGCTAGCGGGGGCCCGGGTCTTC. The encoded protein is CASSRGRLAGARVF.

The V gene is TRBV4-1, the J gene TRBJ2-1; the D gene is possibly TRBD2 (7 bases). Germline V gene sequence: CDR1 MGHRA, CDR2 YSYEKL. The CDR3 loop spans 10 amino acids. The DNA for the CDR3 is TGCGCAGGGGGGGGCAATGAGCAGTTCTTC. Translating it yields CAGGGNEQFF.

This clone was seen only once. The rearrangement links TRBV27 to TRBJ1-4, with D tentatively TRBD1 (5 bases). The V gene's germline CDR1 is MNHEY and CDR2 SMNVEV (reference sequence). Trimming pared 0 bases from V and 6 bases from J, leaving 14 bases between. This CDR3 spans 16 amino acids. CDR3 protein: CASSLSGGTAYEKLFF. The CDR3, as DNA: TGTGCCAGCAGTTTATCAGGAGGGACGGCATATGAAAAACTGTTTTTT.

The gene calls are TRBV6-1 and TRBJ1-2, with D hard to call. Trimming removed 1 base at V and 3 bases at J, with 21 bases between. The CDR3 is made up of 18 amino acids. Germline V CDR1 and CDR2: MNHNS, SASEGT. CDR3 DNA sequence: TGTGCCAGCAGTGAAGGGGTCTTAGCCTCCACAACCCACTATGGCTACACCTTC. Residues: CASSEGVLASTTHYGYTF.

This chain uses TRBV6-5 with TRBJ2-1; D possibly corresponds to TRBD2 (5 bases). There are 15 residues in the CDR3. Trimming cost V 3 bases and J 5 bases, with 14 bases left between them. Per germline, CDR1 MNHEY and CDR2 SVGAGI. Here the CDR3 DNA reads TGTGCCAGCAGTTATCACCGGGAACTAAACAATGAGCAGTTCTTC. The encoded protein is CASSYHRELNNEQFF.

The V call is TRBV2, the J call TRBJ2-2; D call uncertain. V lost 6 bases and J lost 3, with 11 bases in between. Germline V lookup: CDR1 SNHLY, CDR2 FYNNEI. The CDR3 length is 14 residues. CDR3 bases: TGTGCCAGCAGCCCAATGGGCGACACCGGGGAGCTGTTTTTT. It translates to CASSPMGDTGELFF.

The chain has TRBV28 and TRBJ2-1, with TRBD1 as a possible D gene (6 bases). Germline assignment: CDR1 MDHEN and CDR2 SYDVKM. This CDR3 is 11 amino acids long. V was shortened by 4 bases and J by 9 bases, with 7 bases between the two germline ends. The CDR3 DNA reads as TGTGCCAGCAGTTACAGGGTTGAGCAGTTCTTC. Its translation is CASSYRVEQFF. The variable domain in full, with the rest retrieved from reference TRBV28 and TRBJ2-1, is DVKVTQSSRYLVKRTGEKVFLECVQDMDHENMFWYRQDPGLGLRLIYFSYDVKMKEKGDIPEGYSVSREKKERFSLILESASTNQTSMYLCASSYRVEQFFGPGTRLTVL.

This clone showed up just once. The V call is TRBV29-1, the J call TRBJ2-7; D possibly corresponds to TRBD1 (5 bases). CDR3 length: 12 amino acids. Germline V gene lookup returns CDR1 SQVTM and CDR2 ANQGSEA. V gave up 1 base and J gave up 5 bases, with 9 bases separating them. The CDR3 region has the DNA TGCAGCGTTGAAGGGGTAGGGGACGAGCAGTACTTC. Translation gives CSVEGVGDEQYF.

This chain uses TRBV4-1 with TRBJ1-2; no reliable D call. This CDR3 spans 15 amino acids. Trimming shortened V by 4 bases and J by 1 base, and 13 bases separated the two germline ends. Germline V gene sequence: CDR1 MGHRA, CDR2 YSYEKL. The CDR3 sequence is CASSRSRDINYGYTF. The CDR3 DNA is TGCGCCAGCAGCCGCTCCCGTGACATTAACTATGGCTACACCTTC.